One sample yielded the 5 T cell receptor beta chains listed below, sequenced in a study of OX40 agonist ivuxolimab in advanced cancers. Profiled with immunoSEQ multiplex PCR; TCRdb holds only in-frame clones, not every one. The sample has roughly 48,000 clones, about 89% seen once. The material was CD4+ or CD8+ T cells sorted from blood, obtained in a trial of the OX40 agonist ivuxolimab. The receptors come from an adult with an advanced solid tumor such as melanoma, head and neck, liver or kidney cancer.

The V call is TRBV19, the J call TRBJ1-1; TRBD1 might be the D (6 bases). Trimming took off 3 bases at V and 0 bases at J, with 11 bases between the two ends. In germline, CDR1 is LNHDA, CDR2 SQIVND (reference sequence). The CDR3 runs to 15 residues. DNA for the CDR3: TGTGCCAGTAGTATTGGCACAGGGTTGAACACTGAAGCTTTCTTT. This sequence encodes CASSIGTGLNTEAFF.

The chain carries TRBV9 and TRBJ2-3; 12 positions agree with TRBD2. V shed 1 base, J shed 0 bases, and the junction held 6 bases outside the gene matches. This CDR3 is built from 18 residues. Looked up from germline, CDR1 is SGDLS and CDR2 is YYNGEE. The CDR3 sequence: CASSVIASGRESTDTQYF. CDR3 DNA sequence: TGTGCCAGCAGCGTAATTGCTAGCGGGAGGGAAAGCACAGATACGCAGTATTTT. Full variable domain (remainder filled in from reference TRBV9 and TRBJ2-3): DSGVTQTPKHLITATGQRVTLRCSPRSGDLSVYWYQQSLDQGLQFLIQYYNGEERAKGNILERFSAQQFPDLHSELNLSSLELGDSALYFCASSVIASGRESTDTQYFGPGTRLTVL.

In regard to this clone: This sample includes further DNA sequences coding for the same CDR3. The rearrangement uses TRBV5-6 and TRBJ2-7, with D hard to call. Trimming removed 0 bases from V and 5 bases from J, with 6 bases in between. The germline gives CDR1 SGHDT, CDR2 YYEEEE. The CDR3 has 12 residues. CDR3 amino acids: CASSLVRHEQYF. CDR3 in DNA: TGTGCCAGCAGCTTGGTTCGCCACGAGCAGTACTTC. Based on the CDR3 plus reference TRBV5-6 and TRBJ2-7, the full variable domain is DAGVTQSPTHLIKTRGQQVTLRCSPKSGHDTVSWYQQALGQGPQFIFQYYEEEERQRGNFPDRFSGHQFPNYSSELNVNALLLGDSALYLCASSLVRHEQYFGPGTRLTVT.

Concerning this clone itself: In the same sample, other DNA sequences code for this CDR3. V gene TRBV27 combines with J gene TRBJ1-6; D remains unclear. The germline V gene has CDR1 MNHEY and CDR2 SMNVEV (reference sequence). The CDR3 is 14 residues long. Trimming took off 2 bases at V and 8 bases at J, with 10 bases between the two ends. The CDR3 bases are TGTGCCAGCAGTTTAGGGTTGGGATATTCACCCCTCCACTTT. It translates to CASSLGLGYSPLHF.

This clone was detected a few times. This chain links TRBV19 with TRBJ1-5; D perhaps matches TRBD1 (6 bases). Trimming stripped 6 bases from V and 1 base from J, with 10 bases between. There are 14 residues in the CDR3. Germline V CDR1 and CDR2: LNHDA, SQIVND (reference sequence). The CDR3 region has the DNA TGTGCCAGTAGCCCGGGGGCCAGCAATCAGCCCCAGCATTTT. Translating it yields CASSPGASNQPQHF.